The 10 T cell receptor beta chains reported below all come from one sample, sequenced in a study of shared clonotypes between healthy human individuals. Some clones are missing from TCRdb's copy, which holds only in-frame ones; the method was immunoSEQ multiplex PCR. This table holds a few million clones, 85% to 95% found once. Selected positively for CCR7 and CD45RO-negative, naive CD8 cells excluded terminally differentiated effector memory CD45RA+ cells. Sequenced material: naive CD8+ T cells from PBMCs. These receptor sequences come from a man aged 18 to 35 in good health. Some clones in this sample may be carry-over from other donors' samples.

The chain employs TRBV7-9 and TRBJ2-7; 12 nucleotides agree with TRBD2. The CDR3 sequence is 16 residues long. V shed 4 bases, J shed 6 bases, and the junction held 10 bases outside the gene matches. Germline V CDR1 and CDR2: SEHNR, FQNEAQ (reference sequence). The CDR3 bases are TGTGCCAGCAGCTCTTCTAGCGGGAGGGCCTTCGGCGAGCAGTACTTC. Translation gives CASSSSSGRAFGEQYF.

This chain links TRBV11-2 with TRBJ2-1; the D call may be TRBD1 or TRBD2 (5 bases each). The germline V gene has CDR1 SGHAT and CDR2 FQNNGV. V shed 5 bases and J shed 7 bases, with 21 bases lying between them. The CDR3 contains 16 residues. CDR3: CASSTPRAFEGNEQFF. CDR3 coding DNA: TGTGCCAGCAGCACCCCAAGAGCGTTCGAGGGGAATGAGCAGTTCTTC.

In regard to this clone: The junction departs from germline at one end; a sequencing error may be responsible. The chain is built from TRBV15 and TRBJ2-5; 7 bases are a match to TRBD1. Germline CDR1 reads LNHNV; CDR2 reads YYDKDF (reference sequence). The CDR3 is 14 residues long. This chain's CDR3 is CATSRPRGRETQYF. Written as DNA, the CDR3 is TGTGCCACGAGCAGACCAAGGGGGCGAGAGACCCAGTACTTC.

This clone was found once. The chain couples TRBV14 to TRBJ2-1; 12 positions match TRBD2. Trimming removed 3 bases from V and 2 bases from J; junction bases left unmatched: 8. CDR3 length equals 18 residues. Germline CDR1 SGHDN, CDR2 FVKESK. CDR3 loop: CASSHPGTSGPTYNEQFF. The CDR3 nucleotides read TGTGCCAGCAGCCATCCCGGGACTAGCGGGCCTACCTACAATGAGCAGTTCTTC.

The CDR3 here is CATLAANTGELFF. DNA for the CDR3: TGTGCCACTCTAGCGGCTAACACCGGGGAGCTGTTTTTT. This rearrangement joins TRBV2 to TRBJ2-2; 7 bases line up with TRBD2. Trimming cost V 10 bases and J 2 bases; bases outside gene matches: 4. Germline V gene data show CDR1 as SNHLY and CDR2 as FYNNEI. The length of the CDR3 is 13 residues.

The chain has TRBV19 and TRBJ2-3; D perhaps matches TRBD1 (5 bases). V was clipped by 3 bases and J by 4 bases, with 14 bases between them. This CDR3 spans 15 amino acids. Germline V gene data show CDR1 as LNHDA and CDR2 as SQIVND (reference sequence). The CDR3 sequence is CASSMTDLRADTQYF. The CDR3 nucleotides are TGTGCCAGTAGTATGACAGATCTGCGCGCAGATACGCAGTATTTT.

The rearrangement joins TRBV4-1 to TRBJ2-7; D ambiguous. Trimming left V 0 bases short and J 2 bases short, with 11 bases between. This CDR3 has 15 residues. Per germline, CDR1 MGHRA and CDR2 YSYEKL. The CDR3 is CASSQDGRHPYEQYF. For the CDR3, the DNA is TGCGCCAGCAGCCAAGACGGTAGACACCCCTACGAGCAGTACTTC.

V is TRBV7-8 and J is TRBJ1-1; TRBD1 matches at 10 bases. The germline CDR1 and CDR2 sequences are SGHVS and FQNEAQ. This CDR3 is 17 amino acids long. With 6 bases clipped from V and 1 base from J, the junction kept 11 bases outside the gene matches. The CDR3 region is CASRGNNRDRGNTEAFF. The CDR3, as DNA: TGTGCCAGCAGAGGGAACAACCGGGACAGGGGGAACACTGAAGCTTTCTTT.

On this clone: One junction end does not reproduce the germline sequence, and a read error may be involved. The chain is built from TRBV28 and TRBJ1-1, with D unclear. The V gene's germline CDR1 is MDHEN and CDR2 SYDVKM. CDR3 length: 11 amino acids. This CDR3 is CASSFNIEAFF. CDR3 nucleotides: TGTGCCAGCAGTTTTAACATTGAAGCTTTCTTT.

The rearrangement uses TRBV29-1 and TRBJ1-2; no clear D gene. The CDR3 loop spans 12 amino acids. The V gene lost 7 bases and the J gene lost 6 bases, with 15 bases spanning the gap. CDR1 and CDR2 (germline): SQVTM, ANQGSEA. This chain's CDR3 is CSAPRGPHGYTF. The DNA of the CDR3 is TGCAGCGCCCCTAGAGGGCCGCATGGCTACACCTTC.